The present TCR beta chain was sequenced within a study of cytomegalovirus exposure and HLA in healthy donors. As to this clone: Its cognate antigen is unknown.

The CDR3 loop spans 13 amino acids. Germline V gene data show CDR1 as MNHNS and CDR2 as SASEGT. The V and J ends lost 6 bases and 2 bases, in that order; junction bases with no gene match: 3. Notes on the study in general: Being productive about 90% or about 30% of the time was typical of most TCR beta V segments in an earlier analysis. The study labeled 150 to 200 TCR beta chains cytomegalovirus-associated.

The PCR contained 60 Vbeta and 13 Jbeta primers. TCRdb's table, derived via immunoSEQ multiplex PCR, lists solely in-frame clones and lacks some. Altogether fewer than 130,000 clones are present, around 62% being singletons, with the ten largest covering approximately 3.8%. Material: PBMCs. The receptor was derived from a man aged 30 to 45 in good health and CMV-seropositive. This chain connects TRBV6-1 to TRBJ2-7; 8 nucleotides align to TRBD1. CDR3 loop: CASRGRGPYEQYF. The CDR3 DNA reads as TGTGCCAGCAGGGGCAGGGGGCCCTACGAGCAGTACTTC.